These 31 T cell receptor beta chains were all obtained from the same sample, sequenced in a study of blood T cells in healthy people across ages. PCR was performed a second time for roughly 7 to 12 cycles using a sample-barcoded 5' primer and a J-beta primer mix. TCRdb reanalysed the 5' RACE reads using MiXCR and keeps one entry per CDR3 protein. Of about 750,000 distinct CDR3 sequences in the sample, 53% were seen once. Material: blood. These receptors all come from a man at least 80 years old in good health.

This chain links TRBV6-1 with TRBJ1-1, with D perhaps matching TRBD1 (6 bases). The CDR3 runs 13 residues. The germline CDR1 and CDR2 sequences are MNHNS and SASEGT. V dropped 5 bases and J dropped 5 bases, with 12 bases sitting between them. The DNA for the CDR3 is TGTGCCAGCAGTCAGGGGAGCTGGACTGAAGCTTTCTTT. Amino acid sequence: CASSQGSWTEAFF.

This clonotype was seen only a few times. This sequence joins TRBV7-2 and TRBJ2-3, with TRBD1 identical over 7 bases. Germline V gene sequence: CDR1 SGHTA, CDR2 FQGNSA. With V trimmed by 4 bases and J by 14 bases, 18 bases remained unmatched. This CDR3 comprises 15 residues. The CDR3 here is CASSSSPRVGQKAYF. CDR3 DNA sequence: TGTGCCAGCAGCTCCTCCCCAAGGGTGGGACAGAAGGCGTATTTT.

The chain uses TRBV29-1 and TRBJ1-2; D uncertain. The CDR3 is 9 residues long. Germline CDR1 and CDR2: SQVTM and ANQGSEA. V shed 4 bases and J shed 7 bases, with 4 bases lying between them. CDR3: CSVVPGYTF. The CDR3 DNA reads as TGCAGCGTTGTTCCTGGCTACACCTTC.

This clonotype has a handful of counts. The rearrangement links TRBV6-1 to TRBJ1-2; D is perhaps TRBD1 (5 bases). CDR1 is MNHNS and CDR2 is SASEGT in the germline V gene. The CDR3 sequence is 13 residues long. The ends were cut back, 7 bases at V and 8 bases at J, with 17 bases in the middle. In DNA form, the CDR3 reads TGTGCCAGCATCCCCCTCCACTGGGGGGGCTACACCTTC. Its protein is CASIPLHWGGYTF.

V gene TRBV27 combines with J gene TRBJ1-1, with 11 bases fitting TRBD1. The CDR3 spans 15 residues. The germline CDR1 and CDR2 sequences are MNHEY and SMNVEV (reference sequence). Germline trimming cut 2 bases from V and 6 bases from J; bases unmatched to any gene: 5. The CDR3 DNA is TGTGCCAGCAGTTTAGCCGGACAGGGGGCCCCTGAAGCTTTCTTT. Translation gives CASSLAGQGAPEAFF.

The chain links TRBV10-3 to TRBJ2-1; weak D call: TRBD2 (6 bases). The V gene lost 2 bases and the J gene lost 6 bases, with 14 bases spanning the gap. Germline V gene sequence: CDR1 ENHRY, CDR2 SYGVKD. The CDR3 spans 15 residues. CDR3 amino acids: CAISEATRKGNEQFF. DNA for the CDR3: TGTGCCATCAGTGAGGCGACTAGGAAGGGCAATGAGCAGTTCTTC.

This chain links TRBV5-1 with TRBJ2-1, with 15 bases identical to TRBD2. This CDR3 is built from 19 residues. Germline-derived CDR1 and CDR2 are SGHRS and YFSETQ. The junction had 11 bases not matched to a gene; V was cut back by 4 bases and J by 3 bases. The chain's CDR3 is CASSVRTSGRADRYNEQFF. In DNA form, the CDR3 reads TGCGCCAGCAGCGTCCGGACTAGCGGGAGGGCCGATCGCTACAATGAGCAGTTCTTC.

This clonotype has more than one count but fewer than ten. This CDR3 reads CAIRGPEAGGTQYF. The CDR3 DNA follows: TGTGCCATCAGAGGTCCGGAGGCAGGAGGTACGCAGTATTTT. The chain joins TRBV10-3 to TRBJ2-3, with TRBD2 as a possible D gene (5 bases). V lost 6 bases and J 8 bases, leaving 18 bases between the germline ends. CDR1 and CDR2 (germline): ENHRY, SYGVKD. This CDR3 has 14 residues.

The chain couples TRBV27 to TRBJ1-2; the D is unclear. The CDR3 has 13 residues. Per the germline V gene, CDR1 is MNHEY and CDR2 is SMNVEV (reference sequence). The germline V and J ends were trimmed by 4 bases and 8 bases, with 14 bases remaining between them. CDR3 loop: CASSSFPGRGYTF. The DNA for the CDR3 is TGTGCCAGCAGTTCATTCCCTGGACGGGGCTACACCTTC.

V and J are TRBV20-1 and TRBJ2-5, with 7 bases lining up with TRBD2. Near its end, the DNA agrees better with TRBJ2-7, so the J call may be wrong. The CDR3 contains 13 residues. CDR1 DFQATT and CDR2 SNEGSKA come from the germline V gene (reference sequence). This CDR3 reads CSASGLAAYEQYF. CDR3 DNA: TGCAGTGCCAGCGGGCTAGCGGCCTACGAGCAGTACTTC.

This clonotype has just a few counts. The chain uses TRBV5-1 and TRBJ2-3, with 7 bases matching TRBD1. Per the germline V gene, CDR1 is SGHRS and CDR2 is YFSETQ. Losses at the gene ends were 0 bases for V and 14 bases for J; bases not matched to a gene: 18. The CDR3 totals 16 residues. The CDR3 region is CASSLALGQEHRYAYF. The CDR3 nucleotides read TGCGCCAGCAGCTTGGCGCTAGGACAGGAGCACAGATACGCGTATTTT.

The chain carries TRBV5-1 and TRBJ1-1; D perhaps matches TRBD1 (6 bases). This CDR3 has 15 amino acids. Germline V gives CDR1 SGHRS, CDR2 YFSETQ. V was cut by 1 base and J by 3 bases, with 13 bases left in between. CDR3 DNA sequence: TGCGCCAGCAGCTTGCTTGGGGAGGGGGACACTGAAGCTTTCTTT. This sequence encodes CASSLLGEGDTEAFF.

The CDR3 loop is CAWTSVRGLGGYTF. In DNA form, the CDR3 reads TGTGCCTGGACGTCCGTCCGGGGGCTAGGAGGCTACACCTTC. The J gene is TRBJ1-2, the V gene TRBV30; possible D gene TRBD1, 6 bases. This CDR3 has 14 amino acids. Germline-derived CDR1 and CDR2 are GTSNPN and SVGIG (reference sequence). The V end was cut by 4 bases, the J end by 8 bases, with 20 bases between. Using reference TRBV30 and TRBJ1-2 for the parts outside the CDR3, the full variable domain is SQTIHQWPATLVQPVGSPLSLECTVEGTSNPNLYWYRQAAGRGLQLLFYSVGIGQISSEVPQNLSASRPQDRQFILSSKKLLLSDSGFYLCAWTSVRGLGGYTFGSGTRLTVV.

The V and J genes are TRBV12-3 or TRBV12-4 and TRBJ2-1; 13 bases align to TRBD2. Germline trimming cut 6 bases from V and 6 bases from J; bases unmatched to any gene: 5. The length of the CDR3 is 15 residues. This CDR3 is CASRHGTSGINEQFF. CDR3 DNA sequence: TGTGCCAGCAGACATGGGACTAGCGGGATCAATGAGCAGTTCTTC.

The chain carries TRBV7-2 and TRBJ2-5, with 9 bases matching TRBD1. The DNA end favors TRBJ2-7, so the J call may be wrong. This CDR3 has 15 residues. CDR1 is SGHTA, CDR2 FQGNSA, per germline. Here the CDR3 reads CASSDRDRVGYEQYF. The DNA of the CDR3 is TGTGCCAGCAGCGACCGGGACAGGGTTGGATACGAGCAGTACTTC.

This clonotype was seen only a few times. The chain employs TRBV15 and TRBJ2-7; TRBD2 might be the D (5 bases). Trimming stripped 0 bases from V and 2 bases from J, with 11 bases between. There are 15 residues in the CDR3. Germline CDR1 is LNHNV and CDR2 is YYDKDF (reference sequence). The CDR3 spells CATSRDDGVTYEQYF. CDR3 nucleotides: TGTGCCACCAGCAGAGATGACGGGGTAACCTACGAGCAGTACTTC.

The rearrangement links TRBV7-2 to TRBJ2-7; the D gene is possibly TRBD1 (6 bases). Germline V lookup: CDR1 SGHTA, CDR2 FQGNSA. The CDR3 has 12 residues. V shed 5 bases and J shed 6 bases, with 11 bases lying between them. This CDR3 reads CASSPDRFEQYF. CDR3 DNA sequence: TGTGCCAGCAGCCCTGACAGGTTCGAGCAGTACTTC.

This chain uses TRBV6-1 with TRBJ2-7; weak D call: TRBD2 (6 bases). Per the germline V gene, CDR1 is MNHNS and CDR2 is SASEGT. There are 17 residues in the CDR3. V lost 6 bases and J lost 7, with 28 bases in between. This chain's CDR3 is CASSAYLGEASYNEQYF. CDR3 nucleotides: TGTGCCAGCAGCGCATATTTGGGGGAGGCGTCCTACAATGAGCAGTACTTC.

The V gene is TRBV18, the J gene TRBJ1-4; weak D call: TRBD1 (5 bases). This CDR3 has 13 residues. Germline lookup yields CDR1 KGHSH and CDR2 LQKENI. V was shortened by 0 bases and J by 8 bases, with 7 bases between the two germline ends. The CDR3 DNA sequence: TGTGCCAGCTCACCACCCCCAGGGGAAAAACTGTTTTTT. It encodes CASSPPPGEKLFF.

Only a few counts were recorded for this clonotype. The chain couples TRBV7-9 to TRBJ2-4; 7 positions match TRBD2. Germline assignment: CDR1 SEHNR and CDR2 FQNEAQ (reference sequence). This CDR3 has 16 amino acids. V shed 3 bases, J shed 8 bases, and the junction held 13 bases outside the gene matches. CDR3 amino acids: CASSFNQGGRLDIQYF. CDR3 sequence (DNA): TGTGCCAGCAGCTTTAATCAGGGAGGGCGGTTGGACATTCAGTACTTC.

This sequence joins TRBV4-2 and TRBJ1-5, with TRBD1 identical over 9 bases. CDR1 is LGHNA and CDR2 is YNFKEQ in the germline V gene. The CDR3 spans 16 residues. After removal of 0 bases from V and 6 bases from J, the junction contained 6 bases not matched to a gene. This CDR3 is CASSQDQTGGFQPQHF. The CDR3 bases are TGTGCCAGCAGCCAAGATCAGACAGGGGGGTTTCAGCCCCAGCATTTT.

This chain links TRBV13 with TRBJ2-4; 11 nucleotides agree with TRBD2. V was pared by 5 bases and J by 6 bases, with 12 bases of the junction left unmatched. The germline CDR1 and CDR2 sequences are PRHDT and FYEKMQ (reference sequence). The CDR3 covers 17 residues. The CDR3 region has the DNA TGTGCCAGCAGCCCAGATAGCGGGAGGGCGAGAGGAAACATTCAGTACTTC. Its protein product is CASSPDSGRARGNIQYF.

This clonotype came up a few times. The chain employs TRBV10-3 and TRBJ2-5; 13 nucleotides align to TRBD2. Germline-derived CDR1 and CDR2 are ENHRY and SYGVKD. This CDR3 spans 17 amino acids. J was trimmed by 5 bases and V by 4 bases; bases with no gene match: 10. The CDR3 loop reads CAISVGGLAGAVETQYF. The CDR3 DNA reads TGTGCCATCAGTGTAGGAGGACTAGCGGGAGCGGTGGAGACCCAGTACTTC.

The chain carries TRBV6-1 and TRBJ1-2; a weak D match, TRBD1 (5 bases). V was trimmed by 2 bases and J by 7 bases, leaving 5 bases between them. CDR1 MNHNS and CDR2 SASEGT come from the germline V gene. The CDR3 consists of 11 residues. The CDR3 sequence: CASSERGGYTF. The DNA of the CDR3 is TGTGCCAGCAGTGAAAGGGGTGGCTACACCTTC.

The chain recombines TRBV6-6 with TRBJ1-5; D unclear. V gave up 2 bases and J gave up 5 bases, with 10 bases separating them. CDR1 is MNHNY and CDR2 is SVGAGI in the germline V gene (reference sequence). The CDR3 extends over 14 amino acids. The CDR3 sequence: CASSYTLTDQPQHF. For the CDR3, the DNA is TGTGCCAGCAGTTACACCCTAACAGATCAGCCCCAGCATTTT.

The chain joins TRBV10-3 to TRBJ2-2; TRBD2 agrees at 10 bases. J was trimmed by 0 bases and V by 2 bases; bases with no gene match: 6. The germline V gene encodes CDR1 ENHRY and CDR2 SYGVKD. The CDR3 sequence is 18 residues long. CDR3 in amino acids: CAISEVGLAGANTGELFF. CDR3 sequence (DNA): TGTGCCATCAGTGAGGTTGGGCTAGCGGGAGCGAACACCGGGGAGCTGTTTTTT.

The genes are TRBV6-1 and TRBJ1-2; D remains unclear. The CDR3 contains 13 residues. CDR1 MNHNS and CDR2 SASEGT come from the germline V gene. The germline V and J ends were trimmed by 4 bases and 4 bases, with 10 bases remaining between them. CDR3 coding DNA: TGTGCCAGCAGTGTACTAACGGTCTATGGCTACACCTTC. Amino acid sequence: CASSVLTVYGYTF.

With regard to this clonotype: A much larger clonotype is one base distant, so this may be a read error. The DNA for the CDR3 is TGTGCCAGCAGCCAAGAAACCTCCCTTAGGTACGAGCAGTACTTC. Translation gives CASSQETSLRYEQYF. The chain uses TRBV14 and TRBJ2-5; D is uncertain. Matching the DNA end better, TRBJ2-7 makes the J call doubtful. The germline V gene has CDR1 SGHDN and CDR2 FVKESK. The CDR3 has 15 residues.

CDR3 nucleotides: TGTGCCAGCACAACGGGACACCCAACCGTAAATTCACCCCTCCACTTT. This gives the protein CASTTGHPTVNSPLHF. V gene TRBV11-1 combines with J gene TRBJ1-6; maybe TRBD1 (6 bases). The germline CDR1 and CDR2 sequences are SGHAT and FQDESV (reference sequence). The CDR3 consists of 16 residues. Trimming took off 7 bases at V and 7 bases at J, with 20 bases between the two ends.

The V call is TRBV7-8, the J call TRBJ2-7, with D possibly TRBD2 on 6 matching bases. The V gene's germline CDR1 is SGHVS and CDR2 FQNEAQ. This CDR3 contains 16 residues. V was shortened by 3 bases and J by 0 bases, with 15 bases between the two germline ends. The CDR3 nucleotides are TGTGCCAGCAGCTTGACCGGGAGCGGGTCCTCCTACGAGCAGTACTTC. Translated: CASSLTGSGSSYEQYF.

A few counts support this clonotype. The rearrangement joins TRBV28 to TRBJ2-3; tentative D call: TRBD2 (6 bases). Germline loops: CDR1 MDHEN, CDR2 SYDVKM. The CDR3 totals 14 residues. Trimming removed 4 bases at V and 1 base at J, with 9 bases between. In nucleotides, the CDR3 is TGTGCCAGCAGTTCACTAGCCGGCACAGATACGCAGTATTTT. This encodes CASSSLAGTDTQYF.